The rows below give T cell receptor beta chains drawn from one sample of a study of graft-versus-host responses after intestinal transplantation. Using immunoSEQ multiplex PCR, the repertoire was profiled, and TCRdb retains in-frame clones only, with some absent. The repertoire holds 100,000 to 110,000 clones, with less than 90% as singletons. For these receptors, no antigen is known. Material: unstimulated CD4+ T cells sorted from spleen or lymph node cells, obtained before transplant. The receptors were gathered from a human donor who was the organ donor for an intestinal transplant. Both conserved end residues are part of each CDR3. D genes are given only for firm matches. The size entry is marked missing in some rows and otherwise reads once, few, many or a size class.

D | size | J | V | CDR3 | DNA
TRBD2 | - | TRBJ2-3 | TRBV28 | CASSPPGLASQTQYF | TGTGCCAGCAGCCCTCCGGGACTAGCAAGTCAGACGCAGTATTTT
TRBD2 | - | TRBJ2-5 | TRBV19 | CASTGSRGGRETQYF | TGTGCCAGTACCGGATCGCGGGGGGGCCGAGAGACCCAGTACTTC
- | - | TRBJ1-1 | TRBV28 | CASRPSGGYTEAFF | TGTGCCAGCAGACCATCCGGGGGATACACTGAAGCTTTCTTT
- | once | TRBJ1-5 | TRBV10-3 | CAIREGREGNQPQHF | TGTGCCATCAGGGAAGGACGGGAGGGCAATCAGCCCCAGCATTTT
TRBD1 | few | TRBJ1-6 | TRBV5-4 | CASSSTGDGNSPLHF | TGTGCCAGCAGCTCCACAGGGGATGGGAATTCACCCCTCCACTTT
- | - | TRBJ1-1 | TRBV2 | CASRMRTEAFF | TGTGCCAGCAGGATGAGAACTGAAGCTTTCTTT
TRBD1 | - | TRBJ2-2 | TRBV5-1 | CASSWGTGGNTGELFF | TGCGCCAGCAGCTGGGGGACAGGGGGGAACACCGGGGAGCTGTTTTTT
- | - | TRBJ1-4 | TRBV30 | CAWTGGRGNQANEKLFF | TGTGCCTGGACCGGGGGAAGAGGGAACCAGGCTAATGAAAAACTGTTTTTT
- | - | TRBJ1-4 | TRBV9 | CASSVATGWNEKLFF | TGTGCCAGCAGCGTAGCCACAGGATGGAATGAAAAACTGTTTTTT
- | - | TRBJ1-1 | TRBV28 | CASMGYWSEALF | TGTGCCAGCATGGGATATTGGTCTGAAGCTCTCTTT
- | - | TRBJ1-2 | TRBV11-2 | CASSLPSAGTNYGYTF | TGTGCCAGCAGCTTACCGTCCGCGGGGACTAACTATGGCTACACCTTC
- | - | TRBJ2-1 | TRBV18 | CASSPGNEQFF | TGTGCCAGCTCACCGGGTAATGAGCAGTTCTTC
- | - | TRBJ1-5 | TRBV2 | CASSLTGKSNQPQHF | TGTGCCAGCAGCCTCACAGGGAAGAGCAATCAGCCCCAGCATTTT
- | - | TRBJ2-4 | TRBV4-1 | CASSQKDIQYF | TGCGCCAGCAGCCAGAAGGACATTCAGTACTTC
- | - | TRBJ1-6 | TRBV27 | CASSLSAANPNSPLHF | TGTGCCAGCAGTTTATCCGCAGCCAATCCTAATTCACCCCTCCACTTT
TRBD2 | - | TRBJ2-3 | TRBV6-5 | CASRPGGGTDTQYF | TGTGCCAGCAGACCGGGAGGCGGCACAGATACGCAGTATTTT
TRBD2 | - | TRBJ2-5 | TRBV6-5 | CASRRLAGQETQYF | TGTGCCAGCAGAAGACTAGCGGGGCAAGAGACCCAGTACTTC
TRBD2 | - | TRBJ2-1 | TRBV5-6 | CASSLGSSGGYNEQFF | TGTGCCAGCAGCTTGGGGAGTAGCGGGGGTTACAATGAGCAGTTCTTC
TRBD2 | - | TRBJ2-1 | TRBV7-2 | CASSLLLAEYNEQFF | TGTGCCAGCAGCTTACTCCTAGCGGAATACAATGAGCAGTTCTTC
TRBD2 | - | TRBJ2-7 | TRBV6-4 | CASSEPGLDNYEQYF | TGTGCCAGCAGTGAGCCGGGACTAGATAACTACGAGCAGTACTTC
TRBD1 | - | TRBJ1-1 | TRBV5-1 | CASSLVGTGGPTEAFF | TGCGCCAGCAGCTTGGTTGGGACAGGGGGCCCCACTGAAGCTTTCTTT
TRBD2 | - | TRBJ2-5 | TRBV5-1 | CASSARGQGGHLQETQYF | TGCGCCAGCAGCGCGAGGGGCCAGGGAGGGCATCTTCAAGAGACCCAGTACTTC
TRBD1 | - | TRBJ2-5 | TRBV6-5 | CASSSLGTGTETQYF | TGTGCCAGCAGTTCCCTCGGGACAGGGACGGAGACCCAGTACTTC
- | - | TRBJ1-1 | TRBV30 | CAWSRTPSTEAFF | TGTGCCTGGAGTCGGACTCCCTCCACTGAAGCTTTCTTT